The 26 T cell receptor beta chains given below trace back to one sample, sequenced in a study of T cells after yellow fever vaccination. MiXCR was run by TCRdb on the 5' RACE reads, yielding one entry per CDR3 protein. Of under 600,000 distinct CDR3 sequences in the sample, 13% were seen once. The source material was PBMCs, sampled on the day of the yellow fever booster vaccination. The receptors come from a man aged 25-45 years who received the YFV17D yellow fever vaccine.

This clonotype was picked up a small number of times. J is TRBJ1-3 and V is TRBV27; D not certain. V was trimmed by 3 bases and J by 0 bases, leaving 9 bases between them. Germline CDR1 is MNHEY and CDR2 is SMNVEV (reference sequence). CDR3 length equals 15 residues. The CDR3 DNA reads as TGTGCCAGCAGTTTCTCCCTTAGCTCTGGAAACACCATATATTTT. Its translation: CASSFSLSSGNTIYF.

The chain recombines TRBV5-1 with TRBJ2-6; no clear D. Between the trimmed V and J ends, which lost 2 bases and 0 bases, there was a span of 9 bases. CDR3 size: 16 residues. Germline lookup yields CDR1 SGHRS and CDR2 YFSETQ. The CDR3 here is CASSFRTGSGANVLTF. The CDR3 DNA follows: TGCGCCAGCAGCTTTAGAACGGGCTCTGGGGCCAACGTCCTGACTTTC.

The sample holds many counts of this clonotype. The CDR3 DNA sequence: TGCGCCAGCAGCGCGGGAGGGGAGACCCAGTACTTC. Protein: CASSAGGETQYF. The V call is TRBV5-1, the J call TRBJ2-5; TRBD2 aligns across 9 bases. The germline V gene encodes CDR1 SGHRS and CDR2 YFSETQ. The CDR3 extends over 12 amino acids. With 4 bases clipped from V and 5 bases from J, the junction kept 0 bases outside the gene matches. The full variable domain, rest sourced from reference TRBV5-1 and TRBJ2-5, is KAGVTQTPRYLIKTRGQQVTLSCSPISGHRSVSWYQQTPGQGLQFLFEYFSETQRNKGNFPGRFSGRQFSNSRSEMNVSTLELGDSALYLCASSAGGETQYFGPGTRLLVL.

V and J are TRBV27 and TRBJ2-7; D is possibly TRBD2 (5 bases). V was clipped by 5 bases and J by 0 bases, with 11 bases between them. CDR1 is MNHEY and CDR2 is SMNVEV in the germline V gene (reference sequence). The CDR3 loop spans 14 amino acids. The CDR3 DNA sequence: TGTGCCAGCAGTCGGGCGCGGGCCTCCTACGAGCAGTACTTC. It codes for CASSRARASYEQYF.

This clonotype has only a few counts. The genes are TRBV20-1 and TRBJ1-6; D might be TRBD1 (6 bases). V lost 3 bases to trimming and J lost 7 bases, with 10 bases between them. Germline assignment: CDR1 DFQATT and CDR2 SNEGSKA (reference sequence). The CDR3 totals 13 residues. This CDR3 is CSARVGGNSPLHF. The DNA of the CDR3 is TGCAGTGCTAGGGTAGGGGGGAATTCACCCCTCCACTTT.

CDR3 in amino acids: CATSPFRDRDYGYTF. DNA for the CDR3: TGTGCCACCAGCCCTTTCCGGGACAGAGACTATGGCTACACCTTC. The chain has TRBV15 and TRBJ1-2; 7 bases agree with TRBD1. V trimming: 5 bases; J trimming: 3 bases; junction bases outside the gene matches: 9. The CDR3 consists of 15 residues. Germline V gene lookup returns CDR1 LNHNV and CDR2 YYDKDF (reference sequence).

The chain has TRBV15 and TRBJ2-5, with 8 bases lining up with TRBD1. Germline trimming cut 0 bases from V and 5 bases from J; bases unmatched to any gene: 5. CDR3 length: 15 amino acids. Germline V lookup: CDR1 LNHNV, CDR2 YYDKDF (reference sequence). The CDR3 spells CATSRDPGGSETQYF. CDR3 bases: TGTGCCACCAGCAGAGATCCAGGGGGCTCTGAGACCCAGTACTTC. The full variable domain, with the rest looked up from reference TRBV15 and TRBJ2-5, is DAMVIQNPRYQVTQFGKPVTLSCSQTLNHNVMYWYQQKSSQAPKLLFHYYDKDFNNEADTPDNFQSRRPNTSFCFLDIRSPGLGDTAMYLCATSRDPGGSETQYFGPGTRLLVL.

Remarks on this clonotype: A much bigger clone sits one base away, suggesting this may be a read error. The V gene is TRBV19, the J gene TRBJ2-3; 8 nucleotides agree with TRBD1. Germline assignment: CDR1 LNHDA and CDR2 SQIVND (reference sequence). The length of the CDR3 is 12 residues. The CDR3 DNA follows: TGTGCCAGTAGCCAAGGGACAGGTACGCAGTATTTT. Amino acid sequence: CASSQGTGTQYF.

This clonotype has just a few counts. This sequence joins TRBV4-3 and TRBJ2-2, with D perhaps TRBD2 (6 bases). V shed 4 bases and J shed 6 bases, with 15 bases lying between them. Per germline, CDR1 LGHNA and CDR2 YSLEER. The CDR3 is 15 amino acids. The CDR3 DNA reads TGCGCCAGCAGCCCAGAGCCGGGAGAGTCCGGGGAGCTGTTTTTT. Encoded protein: CASSPEPGESGELFF.

This clonotype turned up a few times. The CDR3 here is CASSSSGTGHYGYTF. In DNA form, the CDR3 reads TGTGCCAGCAGTTCCTCCGGGACAGGACACTATGGCTACACCTTC. The gene calls are TRBV6-2 or TRBV6-3 and TRBJ1-2; 8 nucleotides line up with TRBD1. The CDR3 contains 15 residues. V lost 4 bases, J lost 3 bases, and 7 bases stayed unmatched. The germline CDR1 and CDR2 sequences are MNHEY and SVGEGT.

The genes are TRBV19 and TRBJ2-6; 7 bases fit TRBD2. Trimming removed 4 bases from V and 0 bases from J; junction bases left unmatched: 9. In germline, CDR1 is LNHDA, CDR2 SQIVND (reference sequence). This CDR3 has 18 residues. The CDR3 here is CASSTPGGPPSGANVLTF. CDR3 bases: TGTGCCAGTAGTACCCCGGGAGGACCTCCCTCTGGGGCCAACGTCCTGACTTTC. Drawing the rest from reference TRBV19 and TRBJ2-6, the complete variable domain is DGGITQSPKYLFRKEGQNVTLSCEQNLNHDAMYWYRQDPGQGLRLIYYSQIVNDFQKGDIAEGYSVSREKKESFPLTVTSAQKNPTAFYLCASSTPGGPPSGANVLTFGAGSRLTVL.

A few counts support this clonotype. V is TRBV28 and J is TRBJ2-7; 7 positions match TRBD1. The ends lost 2 bases at V and 9 bases at J; junction bases unmatched: 7. The CDR3 runs 13 residues. The V gene's germline CDR1 is MDHEN and CDR2 SYDVKM. Here the CDR3 DNA reads TGTGCCAGCAGTTTACCCGGGACAGAAGGGCAGTACTTC. Translating gives CASSLPGTEGQYF.

This clonotype was seen a handful of times. V gene TRBV7-3 combines with J gene TRBJ2-3; D not certain. The V end was cut by 1 base, the J end by 0 bases, with 5 bases between. Germline V gene lookup returns CDR1 SGHTA and CDR2 FQGTGA. The CDR3 is 14 amino acids. Written as DNA, the CDR3 is TGTGCCAGCAGCTTAAAGCCTAGCACAGATACGCAGTATTTT. This encodes CASSLKPSTDTQYF.

The chain recombines TRBV15 with TRBJ2-3; D uncertain. Germline assignment: CDR1 LNHNV and CDR2 YYDKDF (reference sequence). This CDR3 has 15 residues. V lost 3 bases to trimming and J lost 2 bases, with 12 bases between them. As DNA, the CDR3 is TGTGCCACCAGCAGGACCCTCCTAGACACAGATACGCAGTATTTT. It codes for CATSRTLLDTDTQYF.

This clonotype was seen only a few times. The chain recombines TRBV7-9 with TRBJ2-5; no definite D call. The V end was cut by 0 bases, the J end by 5 bases, with 10 bases between. The CDR3 totals 14 residues. Germline V gene lookup returns CDR1 SEHNR and CDR2 FQNEAQ (reference sequence). DNA for the CDR3: TGTGCCAGCAGCTTAGCGCCGGACGGGGAGACCCAGTACTTC. This sequence encodes CASSLAPDGETQYF.

This clonotype was seen ten or more times. The chain links TRBV20-1 to TRBJ2-3, with TRBD2 matching over 12 bases. The CDR3 length is 15 residues. Germline V gene data show CDR1 as DFQATT and CDR2 as SNEGSKA (reference sequence). The junction had 7 bases not matched to a gene; V was cut back by 8 bases and J by 1 base. Here the CDR3 DNA reads TGCAGTCGACTAGCGGGAGAGGGCGGCACAGATACGCAGTATTTT. Protein sequence: CSRLAGEGGTDTQYF.

This chain links TRBV5-1 with TRBJ2-1; a possible D gene is TRBD1 (6 bases). This CDR3 has 15 residues. CDR1 and CDR2 from the germline V gene are SGHRS and YFSETQ. Trimming cost V 0 bases and J 6 bases, with 13 bases left between them. The CDR3 region is CASSLGDNFGNEQFF. The CDR3 bases are TGCGCCAGCAGCTTGGGGGACAACTTTGGCAATGAGCAGTTCTTC.

This clonotype was picked up a small number of times. CDR3 sequence (DNA): TGCAGTGCTGGCCGGGACAATGAGCAGTTCTTC. Translating gives CSAGRDNEQFF. The chain has TRBV20-1 and TRBJ2-1; D not resolved. Germline CDR1 is DFQATT and CDR2 is SNEGSKA (reference sequence). Trimming stripped 5 bases from V and 5 bases from J, with 7 bases between. The CDR3 totals 11 residues.

This clonotype was seen only a few times. The CDR3 protein is CASSSIGGANTGELFF. CDR3 coding DNA: TGTGCCAGCAGCTCTATTGGAGGGGCGAACACCGGGGAGCTGTTTTTT. The chain uses TRBV7-2 and TRBJ2-2; TRBD2 might be the D (6 bases). This CDR3 comprises 16 residues. Germline CDR1 is SGHTA and CDR2 is FQGNSA. The ends were cut back, 4 bases at V and 0 bases at J, with 12 bases in the middle.

This sequence joins TRBV4-3 and TRBJ2-7; 8 positions agree with TRBD2. This CDR3 spans 15 amino acids. Germline V gives CDR1 LGHNA, CDR2 YSLEER. V dropped 0 bases and J dropped 2; count of bases not matched to a gene: 3. The CDR3 sequence: CASSQDSGTTYEQYF. CDR3 in DNA: TGCGCCAGCAGCCAAGATAGCGGGACCACCTACGAGCAGTACTTC.

This clonotype was counted between two and nine times. The chain couples TRBV12-3 or TRBV12-4 to TRBJ2-2; D unresolved. The CDR3 contains 16 residues. V was pared by 6 bases and J by 3 bases, with 17 bases between. CDR3 in amino acids: CASRPAWGEDTGELFF. The CDR3 DNA sequence: TGTGCCAGCAGACCCGCGTGGGGTGAAGACACCGGGGAGCTGTTTTTT.

The chain links TRBV19 to TRBJ2-3; no reliable D call. This CDR3 region has 13 residues. Trimming stripped 7 bases from V and 3 bases from J, with 11 bases between. The germline CDR1 and CDR2 sequences are LNHDA and SQIVND (reference sequence). CDR3 bases: TGTGCCAGTACCCACACGAGTACAGATACGCAGTATTTT. It specifies CASTHTSTDTQYF. The whole variable domain, remainder taken from reference TRBV19 and TRBJ2-3, is DGGITQSPKYLFRKEGQNVTLSCEQNLNHDAMYWYRQDPGQGLRLIYYSQIVNDFQKGDIAEGYSVSREKKESFPLTVTSAQKNPTAFYLCASTHTSTDTQYFGPGTRLTVL.

The sample holds a few counts of this clonotype. The J gene is TRBJ2-2, the V gene TRBV4-1, with D uncertain. Germline CDR1 and CDR2: MGHRA and YSYEKL. The CDR3 loop spans 15 amino acids. V lost 1 base and J 5 bases, leaving 11 bases between the germline ends. CDR3 in amino acids: CASSQAEPRTGELFF. CDR3 DNA sequence: TGCGCCAGCAGCCAAGCGGAGCCGCGAACCGGGGAGCTGTTTTTT.

The chain uses TRBV11-2 and TRBJ1-3; 8 nucleotides align to TRBD1. Germline lookup yields CDR1 SGHAT and CDR2 FQNNGV. V shed 5 bases and J 1 base; nucleotides not matched to a gene: 7. This CDR3 has 16 amino acids. The CDR3 bases are TGTGCCAGCAGCCTACAGGACAGGGTATCTGGAAACACCATATATTTT. Encoded protein: CASSLQDRVSGNTIYF.

In its sample, this clonotype was seen a few times. The gene calls are TRBV7-9 and TRBJ1-1; D is perhaps TRBD1 (6 bases). V was shortened by 4 bases and J by 4 bases, with 13 bases between the two germline ends. CDR3 length: 14 amino acids. Looked up from germline, CDR1 is SEHNR and CDR2 is FQNEAQ (reference sequence). In DNA, the CDR3 is TGTGCCAGCAGCTACAGGGCAGATGTCACTGAAGCTTTCTTT. Its protein product is CASSYRADVTEAFF.

This clonotype was counted between two and nine times. The chain uses TRBV20-1 and TRBJ2-3, with TRBD2 matching 8 bases. After removal of 5 bases from V and 3 bases from J, the junction contained 13 bases not matched to a gene. Germline CDR1 is DFQATT and CDR2 is SNEGSKA (reference sequence). This CDR3 has 16 residues. The CDR3 spells CSAGQFIAGRTDTQYF. For the CDR3, the DNA is TGCAGTGCTGGGCAGTTCATAGCGGGACGGACAGATACGCAGTATTTT.